The source of this T cell receptor (beta chain) is a study of T cell responses to AZD1222 COVID-19 vaccine. Study results and limitations: Just a handful of AZD1222 recipients tested seropositive at baseline. Among vaccine-associated CD4 TCRs, coverage spanned spike, with dominance at 160-218 and 743-854.

About this clone itself: The target antigen is unknown.

The method was immunoSEQ multiplex PCR; TCRdb's version includes in-frame clones alone and lacks a portion of them. In the table there are approximately 170,000 clones, around 90% of which are singletons. Germline assignment: CDR1 LGHNT and CDR2 FRNRAP. V was pared by 10 bases and J by 3 bases, with 10 bases between. The CDR3 consists of 11 residues. This sequence originates from an adult in good health. The specimen was peripheral blood, collected on day 0 of AZD1222 vaccination. This sequence joins TRBV12-5 and TRBJ2-7; D may be TRBD1 (5 bases). The CDR3 DNA is TGTGCTACCTCTAGGGGCTACGAGCAGTACTTC. It specifies CATSRGYEQYF. Supplemented by reference TRBV12-5 and TRBJ2-7, the full variable domain reads DARVTQTPRHKVTEMGQEVTMRCQPILGHNTVFWYRQTMMQGLELLAYFRNRAPLDDSGMPKDRFSAEMPDATLATLKIQPSEPRDSAVYFCATSRGYEQYFGPGTRLTVT.